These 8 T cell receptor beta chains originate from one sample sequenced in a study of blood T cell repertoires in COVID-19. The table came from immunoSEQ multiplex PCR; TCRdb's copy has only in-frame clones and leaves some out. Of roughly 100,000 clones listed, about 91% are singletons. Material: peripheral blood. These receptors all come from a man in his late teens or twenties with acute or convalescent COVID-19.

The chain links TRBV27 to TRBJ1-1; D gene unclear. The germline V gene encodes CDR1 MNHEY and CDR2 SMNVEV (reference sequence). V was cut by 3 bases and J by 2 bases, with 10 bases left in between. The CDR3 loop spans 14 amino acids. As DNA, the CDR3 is TGTGCCAGCAGTTTTCGAGGTCCCAACACTGAAGCTTTCTTT. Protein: CASSFRGPNTEAFF.

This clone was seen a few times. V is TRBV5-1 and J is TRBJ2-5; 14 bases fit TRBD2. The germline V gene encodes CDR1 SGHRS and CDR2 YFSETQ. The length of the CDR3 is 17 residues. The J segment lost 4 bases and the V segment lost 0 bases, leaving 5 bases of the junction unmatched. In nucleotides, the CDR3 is TGCGCCAGCAGCTTGGGGGGACTAGCGGGAGTGAGAGAGACCCAGTACTTC. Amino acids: CASSLGGLAGVRETQYF. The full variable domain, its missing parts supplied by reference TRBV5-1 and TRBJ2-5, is KAGVTQTPRYLIKTRGQQVTLSCSPISGHRSVSWYQQTPGQGLQFLFEYFSETQRNKGNFPGRFSGRQFSNSRSEMNVSTLELGDSALYLCASSLGGLAGVRETQYFGPGTRLLVL.

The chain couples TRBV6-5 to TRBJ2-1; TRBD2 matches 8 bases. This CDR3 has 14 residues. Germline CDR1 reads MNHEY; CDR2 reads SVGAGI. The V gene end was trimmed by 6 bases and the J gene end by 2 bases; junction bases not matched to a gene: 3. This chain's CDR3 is CASSLLAAYNEQFF. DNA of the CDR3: TGTGCCAGCAGCTTACTAGCGGCCTACAATGAGCAGTTCTTC.

The CDR3 here is CASSPTLEAEKLFF. CDR3 DNA: TGTGCCAGCAGCCCAACCCTAGAAGCCGAAAAACTGTTTTTT. This sequence joins TRBV6-6 and TRBJ1-4, with D unresolved. There are 14 residues in the CDR3. Trimming cost V 6 bases and J 8 bases, with 16 bases left between them. Germline V gene sequence: CDR1 MNHNY, CDR2 SVGAGI (reference sequence).

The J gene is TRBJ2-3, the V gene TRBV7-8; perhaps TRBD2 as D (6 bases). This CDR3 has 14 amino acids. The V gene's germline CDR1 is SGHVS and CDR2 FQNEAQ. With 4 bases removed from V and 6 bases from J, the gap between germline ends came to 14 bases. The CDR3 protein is CASSYPPGGDTQYF. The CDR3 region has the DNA TGTGCCAGCAGCTACCCCCCAGGAGGGGATACGCAGTATTTT.

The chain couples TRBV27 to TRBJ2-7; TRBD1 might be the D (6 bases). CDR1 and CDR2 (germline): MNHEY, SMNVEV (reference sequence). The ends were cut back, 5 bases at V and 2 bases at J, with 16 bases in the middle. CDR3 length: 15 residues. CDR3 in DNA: TGTGCCAGCAGTATCCCGGGACGGACAGCCTACGAGCAGTACTTC. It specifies CASSIPGRTAYEQYF.

CDR3 bases: TGCGCCAGCATCACGGGAGCGAACACTGAAGCTTTCTTT. Protein: CASITGANTEAFF. The J gene is TRBJ1-1, the V gene TRBV10-2; D gene ambiguous. Trimming removed 7 bases from V and 1 base from J, with 10 bases in between. Germline assignment: CDR1 WSHSY and CDR2 SAAADI. The CDR3 contains 13 residues.

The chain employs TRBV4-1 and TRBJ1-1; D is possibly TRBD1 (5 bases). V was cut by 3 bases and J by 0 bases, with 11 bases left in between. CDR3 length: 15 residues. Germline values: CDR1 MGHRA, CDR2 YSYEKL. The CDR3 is CASSHPGGMNTEAFF. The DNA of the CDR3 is TGCGCCAGCAGCCATCCCGGGGGTATGAACACTGAAGCTTTCTTT.